This T cell receptor beta chain was recorded in a study of blood T cell repertoires in COVID-19. In the original analysis: Reference gene primer amplification gave estimated nucleated cell counts. The protocol was immunoSEQ multiplex PCR, while the TCRdb copy is restricted to in-frame clones and leaves out a portion. V, J and clone size were drawn from that table, and D and trimming were deduced from the DNA. Here the sample spans about 36,000 clones, approximately 90% being singletons. This CDR3 has 19 amino acids. Germline V gives CDR1 LNHNV, CDR2 YYDKDF (reference sequence). V dropped 0 bases and J dropped 5; count of bases not matched to a gene: 17.

V and J are TRBV15 and TRBJ2-7, with 9 bases that match TRBD1. The sequenced material came from peripheral blood. The clonotype originates from a human donor in a cohort sampled during active COVID-19. The CDR3 spells CATSRDLDGLGQGLHEQYF. CDR3 DNA: TGTGCCACCAGCAGAGATCTGGATGGTTTGGGACAGGGACTGCACGAGCAGTACTTC.